These T cell receptor beta chains were read from a single sample in a study of shared clonotypes between healthy human individuals. The repertoire was sequenced with immunoSEQ multiplex PCR; TCRdb's copy has only in-frame clones and lacks some. The sample has just over 2,000,000 clones, around 96% seen once. Sequencing was done on a sample of naive CD8+ T cells sorted from blood. The receptors here all came from a man aged 18 to 29 in good health. CDR3s include the opening cysteine and the closing phenylalanine or tryptophan. The D gene is left open where the match is weak. Clone size is shown for a subset of rows, as once, few, many or a class of expanded clone.

j_call d_call v_call clone_size cdr3_aa cdr3_nt
TRBJ2-7 TRBD1 TRBV27 NA CASSLSPGTGTYEQYF TGTGCCAGCAGTTTATCGCCGGGGACAGGAACCTACGAGCAGTACTTC
TRBJ1-2 TRBD1 TRBV13 NA CASSPATGGLGYTF TGTGCCAGCAGCCCCGCGACAGGGGGCTTAGGCTACACCTTC
TRBJ2-1 TRBD2 TRBV6-1 NA CASSEEIAGEHAYNEQFF TGTGCCAGCAGTGAAGAGATAGCGGGGGAGCACGCCTACAATGAGCAGTTCTTC
TRBJ2-3 NA TRBV9 NA CASSGGTSTDTQYF TGTGCCAGCAGCGGCGGAACTAGCACAGATACGCAGTATTTT
TRBJ1-1 NA TRBV30 NA CAWTAEGFTEAFF TGTGCCTGGACAGCCGAGGGGTTCACTGAAGCTTTCTTT
TRBJ2-7 TRBD2 TRBV19 NA CASSTGGGAPYEQYF TGTGCCAGTAGCACCGGCGGGGGGGCTCCCTACGAGCAGTACTTC
TRBJ2-7 NA TRBV2 once CASSAETLPPYEQYF TGTGCCAGCAGTGCCGAGACTTTGCCCCCCTACGAGCAGTACTTC
TRBJ2-7 NA TRBV21-1 NA CASSKGDREFYEQYF TGTGCCAGCAGCAAAGGGGACAGGGAATTCTACGAGCAGTACTTC
TRBJ2-1 NA TRBV12-1 NA CASSFDRPSGGNEQFF TGTGCCAGCAGCTTTGATCGGCCTAGCGGGGGGAATGAGCAGTTCTTC
TRBJ1-5 NA TRBV9 NA CASSVAGDQPQHF TGTGCCAGCAGCGTAGCAGGGGATCAGCCCCAGCATTTT
TRBJ1-6 NA TRBV28 NA CASRTGNSPLHF TGTGCCAGCAGAACGGGGAATTCACCCCTCCACTTT
TRBJ2-5 NA TRBV25-1 once CASTAEETQYF TGTGCCAGCACGGCAGAAGAGACCCAGTACTTC
TRBJ2-1 TRBD1 TRBV14 NA CASSHGTGEGGRYNEQFF TGTGCCAGCAGCCACGGGACAGGGGAAGGTGGCCGGTACAATGAGCAGTTCTTC
TRBJ1-5 TRBD1 TRBV19 NA CATKGVGQGESNQPQHF TGTGCCACCAAGGGTGTCGGACAGGGTGAAAGCAATCAGCCCCAGCATTTT
TRBJ2-7 NA TRBV5-6 NA CASSLLERYEQYF TGTGCCAGCAGCCTCTTAGAGCGCTACGAGCAGTACTTC
TRBJ2-7 NA TRBV2 NA CASSDSAASYEQYF TGTGCCAGCAGTGATTCTGCAGCGTCCTACGAGCAGTACTTC
TRBJ2-2 TRBD2 TRBV9 NA CASSASGGAWELFF TGTGCCAGCAGCGCTAGCGGGGGGGCCTGGGAGCTGTTTTTT
TRBJ2-1 TRBD2 TRBV9 once CASSGSGRVDEQFF TGTGCCAGCAGTGGTAGCGGGAGGGTCGATGAGCAGTTCTTC
TRBJ1-1 NA TRBV6-1 NA CASSEGPLTTYEAFF TGTGCCAGCAGTGAAGGCCCTTTGACGACCTACGAAGCTTTCTTT
TRBJ2-7 NA TRBV5-1 NA CASSQGHGYEQYF TGCGCCAGCAGCCAGGGACACGGCTACGAGCAGTACTTC
TRBJ2-3 NA TRBV21-1 NA CASTSRGLAVSSTDTQYF TGTGCCAGCACTTCAAGGGGACTAGCGGTATCAAGCACAGATACGCAGTATTTT
TRBJ2-7 TRBD2 TRBV5-1 NA CASSGTSGRYYEQYF TGCGCCAGCAGCGGGACTAGCGGGAGGTACTACGAGCAGTACTTC
TRBJ1-2 TRBD1 TRBV2 NA CASIRGDRDDYGYTF TGTGCCAGCATAAGGGGGGACAGGGACGACTATGGCTACACCTTC